One and the same sample provided the 17 T cell receptor beta chains below, sequenced in a study of T cell responses to AZD1222 COVID-19 vaccine. This table comes from immunoSEQ multiplex PCR, and its TCRdb copy is limited to in-frame clones, with some not included. The sample lists approximately 180,000 clones, about 88% occurring once. The sequenced sample was peripheral blood, obtained 28 days after the second AZD1222 dose. These receptors were taken from an adult who received the AZD1222 COVID-19 vaccine.

The rearrangement uses TRBV28 and TRBJ2-7, with TRBD2 identical over 13 bases. The CDR3 sequence is 17 residues long. V shed 7 bases, J shed 1 base, and the junction held 10 bases outside the gene matches. The germline gives CDR1 MDHEN, CDR2 SYDVKM. DNA of the CDR3: TGTGCCAGCACCCCGGGACTAGCGGGACTCTTTTCCTACGAGCAGTACTTC. Encoded protein: CASTPGLAGLFSYEQYF.

The J gene is TRBJ2-3, the V gene TRBV3-1 (or the pseudogene TRBV3-2); D not certain. CDR1 and CDR2 (germline): LGHDT, YNNKEL (reference sequence). This CDR3 spans 16 amino acids. Trimming took off 1 base at V and 2 bases at J, with 13 bases between the two ends. In DNA, the CDR3 is TGTGCCAGCAGCCAAGTCGGGTTTGGAGCCACAGATACGCAGTATTTT. Protein: CASSQVGFGATDTQYF.

V and J are TRBV6-5 and TRBJ2-7, with 12 bases fitting TRBD1. The CDR3 contains 15 residues. In germline, CDR1 is MNHEY, CDR2 SVGAGI. The ends lost 3 bases at V and 7 bases at J; junction bases unmatched: 7. This CDR3 is CASSYAGQGAWEQYF. CDR3 DNA: TGTGCCAGCAGTTATGCGGGACAGGGGGCGTGGGAGCAGTACTTC.

This clone was observed a handful of times. The V call is TRBV10-3, the J call TRBJ2-7; TRBD2 is a possible D gene (5 bases). Germline V CDR1 and CDR2: ENHRY, SYGVKD. Trimming removed 9 bases at V and 7 bases at J, with 25 bases between. The CDR3 consists of 15 residues. CDR3 DNA sequence: TGTGCCATTGGTACCACTTCTATGAGGGCGCGAGAGCAGTACTTC. Amino acids: CAIGTTSMRAREQYF.

The chain combines TRBV19 with TRBJ2-7; 7 nucleotides match TRBD2. Germline V gives CDR1 LNHDA, CDR2 SQIVND (reference sequence). The CDR3 contains 13 residues. V was pared by 3 bases and J by 6 bases, with 5 bases of the junction left unmatched. The CDR3 nucleotides read TGTGCCAGTAGTATCCCCCCGGGGGGCGAGCAGTACTTC. It is translated as CASSIPPGGEQYF.

The chain carries TRBV4-2 and TRBJ1-5; D remains ambiguous. Germline V gene sequence: CDR1 LGHNA, CDR2 YNFKEQ. With 1 base removed from V and 7 bases from J, the gap between germline ends came to 14 bases. The CDR3 is 15 residues long. In DNA form, the CDR3 reads TGTGCCAGCAGCCAAGTAGAGTCTTTGGGCCAGCCCCAGCATTTT. It is translated as CASSQVESLGQPQHF.

The V gene is TRBV21-1, the J gene TRBJ2-4. TRBV21-1 is given as a pseudogene. CDR3 length: 20 residues. CDR3: CASSNTSQSGPVNAENIQYF. The DNA for the CDR3 is TGTGCCAGCAGCAATACGTCCCAATCCGGCCCCGTCAACGCCGAAAACATTCAGTACTTC.

The V gene is TRBV27, the J gene TRBJ1-2, with D perhaps matching TRBD1 (5 bases). Germline-derived CDR1 and CDR2 are MNHEY and SMNVEV (reference sequence). Trimming left V 4 bases short and J 4 bases short, with 10 bases between. This CDR3 is built from 13 residues. CDR3 sequence (DNA): TGTGCCAGCAGTTCTCAGGGCGCCTATGGCTACACCTTC. It encodes CASSSQGAYGYTF.

The V and J genes are TRBV9 and TRBJ2-1; possible D gene TRBD2, 5 bases. The V gene's germline CDR1 is SGDLS and CDR2 YYNGEE. V shed 4 bases and J shed 6 bases, with 20 bases lying between them. CDR3 length equals 16 residues. CDR3 sequence (DNA): TGTGCCAGCAGCCGGGAAGACTGGCGGAGAGGCAATGAGCAGTTCTTC. Translation gives CASSREDWRRGNEQFF.

CDR3 residues: CASGKIGGTDTQYF. CDR3 DNA sequence: TGTGCCAGCGGGAAAATAGGGGGAACGGATACGCAGTATTTT. The chain is built from TRBV25-1 and TRBJ2-3; a possible D gene is TRBD1 (6 bases). Germline values: CDR1 MGHDK, CDR2 SYGVNS. This CDR3 comprises 14 residues. V lost 8 bases and J 6 bases, leaving 18 bases between the germline ends.

The chain links TRBV6-5 to TRBJ1-6; D possibly corresponds to TRBD1 (5 bases). The V end was cut by 7 bases, the J end by 10 bases, with 17 bases between. CDR3 length: 14 residues. Germline V gene sequence: CDR1 MNHEY, CDR2 SVGAGI. The CDR3 DNA reads TGTGCCAGCAAGGTGTGGGTGGAGGGGTCACCCCTCCACTTT. Amino acids: CASKVWVEGSPLHF.

The chain is built from TRBV30 and TRBJ1-1; TRBD1 might be the D (5 bases). V gave up 0 bases and J gave up 5 bases, with 19 bases separating them. The CDR3 consists of 16 residues. Germline V lookup: CDR1 GTSNPN, CDR2 SVGIG (reference sequence). The CDR3 DNA is TGTGCCTGGAGTGTACGAGCCGGGGCAATGAGAACTGAAGCTTTCTTT. It translates to CAWSVRAGAMRTEAFF.

In this sample, this clone turned up once. The V gene is TRBV10-3, the J gene TRBJ2-7, with D tentatively TRBD1 (5 bases). The germline V gene encodes CDR1 ENHRY and CDR2 SYGVKD. CDR3 length equals 15 residues. Trimming took off 0 bases at V and 4 bases at J, with 13 bases between the two ends. CDR3 amino acids: CAISESSGREYEQYF. The CDR3 DNA is TGTGCCATCAGTGAGTCGAGTGGCAGGGAATACGAGCAGTACTTC.

This rearrangement joins TRBV24-1 to TRBJ2-1, with D perhaps TRBD1 (5 bases). With 0 bases removed from V and 4 bases from J, the gap between germline ends came to 18 bases. This CDR3 has 18 amino acids. CDR1 KGHDR and CDR2 SFDVKD come from the germline V gene. CDR3 amino acids: CATSDLKGDLMGYNEQFF. In DNA form, the CDR3 reads TGTGCCACCAGTGATTTGAAAGGGGATCTCATGGGGTACAATGAGCAGTTCTTC.

This clone came up once. The CDR3 DNA follows: TGTGCCTGGAGTGTACCCATAGGAGGTACAGGGGGTCAGCCCCAGCATTTT. Translated, it gives CAWSVPIGGTGGQPQHF. The V gene is TRBV30, the J gene TRBJ1-5, with 8 bases identical to TRBD1. Germline loops: CDR1 GTSNPN, CDR2 SVGIG (reference sequence). The V and J ends lost 0 bases and 6 bases, in that order; junction bases with no gene match: 13. The CDR3 is made up of 17 amino acids.

For this clone: This specimen includes other DNA sequences encoding the same CDR3. The V and J genes are TRBV19 and TRBJ1-2, with D possibly TRBD1 on 6 matching bases. Trimming shortened V by 5 bases and J by 2 bases, and 6 bases separated the two germline ends. Germline V gene data show CDR1 as LNHDA and CDR2 as SQIVND (reference sequence). The CDR3 length is 12 residues. The DNA of the CDR3 is TGTGCCAGTAGTGGACAGAACTATGGCTACACCTTC. Protein product: CASSGQNYGYTF.

The chain employs TRBV7-2 and TRBJ2-5; no reliable D call. The germline CDR1 and CDR2 sequences are SGHTA and FQGNSA. The CDR3 consists of 15 residues. Trimming cost V 0 bases and J 0 bases, with 8 bases left between them. CDR3 in DNA: TGTGCCAGCAGCTTAGCGCCAACGTACCAAGAGACCCAGTACTTC. Protein product: CASSLAPTYQETQYF.